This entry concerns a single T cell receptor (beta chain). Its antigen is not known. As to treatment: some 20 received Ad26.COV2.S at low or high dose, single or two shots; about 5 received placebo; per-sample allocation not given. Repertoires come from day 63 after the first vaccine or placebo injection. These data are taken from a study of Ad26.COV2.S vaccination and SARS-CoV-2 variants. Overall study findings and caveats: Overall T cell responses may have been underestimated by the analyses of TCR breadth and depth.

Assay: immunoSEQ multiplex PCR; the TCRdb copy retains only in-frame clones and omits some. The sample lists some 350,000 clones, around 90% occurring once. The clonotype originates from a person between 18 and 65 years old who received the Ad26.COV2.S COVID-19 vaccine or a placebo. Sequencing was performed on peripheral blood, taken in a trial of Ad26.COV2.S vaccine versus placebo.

In DNA form, the CDR3 reads TGTGCCAGCAGCTTATTAGCGGGAGGGAATGAGCAGTTCTTC. Amino acids: CASSLLAGGNEQFF. The V and J genes are TRBV7-2 and TRBJ2-1; 11 nucleotides line up with TRBD2. Germline CDR1 and CDR2: SGHTA and FQGNSA. V lost 2 bases and J lost 7; bases outside the gene matches: 1. The CDR3 loop spans 14 amino acids.